This T cell receptor (beta chain) was documented in a study of T-cell memory formation after mild COVID-19. The CDR3 has 12 amino acids. The trim removed 6 bases at V and 6 bases at J, leaving 2 bases unmatched. Germline CDR1 and CDR2: DFQATT and SNEGSKA (reference sequence). As for this clonotype: Antigen: not known.

The 5'RACE method, run with constant-segment primers, produced TCR alpha and TCR beta cDNA libraries (carrying sample barcodes and UMIs). TCRdb fed the 5' RACE reads into MiXCR, producing one record per CDR3 protein. The table includes fewer than 50,000 distinct CDR3 sequences, about a tenth detected once. General study findings and limits: Some clones that responded were present in memory (sampled pre-infection), which suggests cross-reactive memory joined. A second wave expanding day 15 to 37 was CD4+-biased; contracting clones were balanced. Mostly located in CM and EM were contracting CD4+ clones, with contracting CD8+ clones located in EMRA.

Material: PBMCs or a T cell subset sorted from them (not recorded which). The V gene is TRBV20-1, the J gene TRBJ2-2; TRBD1 agrees at 9 bases. This TCR derives from an adult woman who had mild COVID-19 (a few samples of this study predate the infection). Cell type and time point are not known. The CDR3 DNA sequence: TGCAGTGCCCGACAGGGGGCCGGGGAGCTGTTTTTT. Amino acid sequence: CSARQGAGELFF.